This T cell receptor (beta chain) was found in a study of T cells after yellow fever vaccination. Each CDR3 protein gets one entry after TCRdb re-called the 5' RACE reads with MiXCR. The sample lists around 590,000 distinct CDR3 sequences; more than 9% were seen once. This clonotype was seen more than once but under ten times. The germline CDR1 and CDR2 sequences are MDHEN and SYDVKM. V lost 4 bases and J 5 bases, leaving 8 bases between the germline ends. CDR3 length: 12 amino acids. This sequence joins TRBV28 and TRBJ2-5; D not certain. Sequences were derived from PBMCs, sampled on the day of the yellow fever booster vaccination. The clonotype comes from a man under 40 who received the YFV17D yellow fever vaccine. The CDR3 sequence is CASSSTPETQYF. For the CDR3, the DNA is TGTGCCAGCAGTTCGACCCCGGAGACCCAGTACTTC.